This T cell receptor beta chain was recorded in a study of cytomegalovirus exposure and HLA in healthy donors. CDR3 length: 14 residues. Germline assignment: CDR1 KGHSH and CDR2 LQKENI. V gave up 1 base and J gave up 4 bases, with 9 bases separating them. Assay: immunoSEQ multiplex PCR; the TCRdb copy retains only in-frame clones and omits some. The profile shows around 60,000 clones, approximately 94% of them singletons. The specimen was PBMCs. The source is a man aged 18 to 30 in good health and CMV-seropositive. This chain links TRBV18 with TRBJ2-3; D is perhaps TRBD1 (5 bases). Written as DNA, the CDR3 is TGTGCCAGCTCACCACTTCAGGGTCCAGATACGCAGTATTTT. Translating gives CASSPLQGPDTQYF.